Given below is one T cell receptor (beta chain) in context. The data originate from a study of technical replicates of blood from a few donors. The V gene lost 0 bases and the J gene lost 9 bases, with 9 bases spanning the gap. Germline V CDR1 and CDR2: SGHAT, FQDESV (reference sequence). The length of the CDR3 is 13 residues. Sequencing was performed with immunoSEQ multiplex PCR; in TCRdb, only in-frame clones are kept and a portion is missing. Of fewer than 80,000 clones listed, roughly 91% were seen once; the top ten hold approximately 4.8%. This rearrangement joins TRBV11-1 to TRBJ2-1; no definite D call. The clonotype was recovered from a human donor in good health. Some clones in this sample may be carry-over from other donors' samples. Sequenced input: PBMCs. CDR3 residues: CASSLAASREQFF. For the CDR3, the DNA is TGTGCCAGCAGCTTAGCAGCTAGTCGTGAGCAGTTCTTC.